This is a list of T cell receptor beta chains from one sample in a study of blood T cells in healthy people across ages. TCRdb re-called the 5' RACE reads through MiXCR, storing one row per CDR3 protein. The data contain 1,300,000 or so distinct CDR3 sequences, 45% to 70% of them singletons. What was sequenced was blood. Every receptor here comes from a man aged 18 to 30 in good health. Both conserved end residues are part of each CDR3. Fields, in order: clone size, D gene, V gene, J gene, CDR3 DNA, CDR3 protein. A D gene is named only where the DNA matches it firmly. The listing skips clone size in some rows; elsewhere it reads once, few, many or a size class.

clone size: -; D gene: -; V gene: TRBV29-1; J gene: TRBJ2-5; CDR3 DNA: TGCAGCAAGGAGTACCAAGAGACCCAGTACTTC; CDR3 protein: CSKEYQETQYF
clone size: -; D gene: -; V gene: TRBV7-9; J gene: TRBJ2-7; CDR3 DNA: TGTGCCAGCAGCCCAGGGGACTCGAACTACGAGCAGTACTTC; CDR3 protein: CASSPGDSNYEQYF
clone size: -; D gene: -; V gene: TRBV2; J gene: TRBJ1-2; CDR3 DNA: TGTGCCAGCATTAAAAAGGGCCTGAACTATGGCTACACCTTC; CDR3 protein: CASIKKGLNYGYTF
clone size: once; D gene: -; V gene: TRBV28; J gene: TRBJ1-5; CDR3 DNA: TGTGCCAGCAGTTTATTGGGGGGGACGAATCAGCCCCAGCATTTT; CDR3 protein: CASSLLGGTNQPQHF
clone size: once; D gene: TRBD1; V gene: TRBV2; J gene: TRBJ2-7; CDR3 DNA: TGTGCCAGCAGTGGTGAACAGGGGGTCTCCTACGAGCAGTACTTC; CDR3 protein: CASSGEQGVSYEQYF
clone size: -; D gene: -; V gene: TRBV20-1; J gene: TRBJ1-1; CDR3 DNA: TGCAGTGCTGCCGACCACCCGAGTAACACTGAAGCTTTCTTT; CDR3 protein: CSAADHPSNTEAFF
clone size: -; D gene: -; V gene: TRBV4-3; J gene: TRBJ2-1; CDR3 DNA: TGCGCCAGCAGCCAAGATCCAGAGGGGTACAATGAGCAGTTCTTC; CDR3 protein: CASSQDPEGYNEQFF
clone size: -; D gene: -; V gene: TRBV7-6; J gene: TRBJ1-3; CDR3 DNA: TGTGCCAGCAGCTTAGCATACACCATATATTTT; CDR3 protein: CASSLAYTIYF
clone size: -; D gene: -; V gene: TRBV3-1; J gene: TRBJ2-7; CDR3 DNA: TGTGCCAGCAGCCACCTTACGAGCAATGAGCAGTACTTC; CDR3 protein: CASSHLTSNEQYF
clone size: -; D gene: TRBD2; V gene: TRBV20-1; J gene: TRBJ2-3; CDR3 DNA: TGCAGTGCCACTAGCGGGGGGGGCAAAGATACGCAGTATTTT; CDR3 protein: CSATSGGGKDTQYF
clone size: -; D gene: -; V gene: TRBV7-8; J gene: TRBJ1-2; CDR3 DNA: TGTGCCACACAACAGGGAGATGGCTACACCTTC; CDR3 protein: CATQQGDGYTF
clone size: -; D gene: -; V gene: TRBV18; J gene: TRBJ2-5; CDR3 DNA: TGTGCCAGCTCACCTTCCGCAGGCCGACCCCAAGAGACCCAGTACTTC; CDR3 protein: CASSPSAGRPQETQYF
clone size: -; D gene: -; V gene: TRBV12-3/TRBV12-4; J gene: TRBJ1-2; CDR3 DNA: TGTGCCAGCAGCCCCCCGGGGGCGGGAGGCCACACCTTC; CDR3 protein: CASSPPGAGGHTF
clone size: -; D gene: TRBD1; V gene: TRBV6-2/TRBV6-3; J gene: TRBJ2-1; CDR3 DNA: TGTGCCAGCAGTTACCAGGACAGGGGGCATGGGAATGAGCAGTTCTTC; CDR3 protein: CASSYQDRGHGNEQFF
clone size: many; D gene: TRBD1; V gene: TRBV5-1; J gene: TRBJ2-5; CDR3 DNA: TGTGCCAGCAGCTTGGACAGGGTTGAGACCCAGTACTTC; CDR3 protein: CASSLDRVETQYF
clone size: -; D gene: TRBD1; V gene: TRBV25-1; J gene: TRBJ2-2; CDR3 DNA: TGTGCCAGTAGCAGTGATAGGGGACCGGGACAGTACACCGGGGAGCTGTTTTTT; CDR3 protein: CASSSDRGPGQYTGELFF
clone size: few; D gene: -; V gene: TRBV9; J gene: TRBJ1-6; CDR3 DNA: TGTGCCAGCAGCCCAAGTGGGTCACCCCTCCACTTT; CDR3 protein: CASSPSGSPLHF
clone size: -; D gene: -; V gene: TRBV20-1; J gene: TRBJ2-5; CDR3 DNA: TGCAGTGCCGAAATCGACCCAGGACAGCCGGAGACCCAGTACTTC; CDR3 protein: CSAEIDPGQPETQYF
clone size: -; D gene: TRBD2; V gene: TRBV7-9; J gene: TRBJ2-1; CDR3 DNA: TGTGCCAGCAGCTTAGTTTCTAGCGGACCACACAATGAGCAGTTCTTC; CDR3 protein: CASSLVSSGPHNEQFF
clone size: -; D gene: -; V gene: TRBV12-3/TRBV12-4; J gene: TRBJ1-1; CDR3 DNA: TGTGCCAGCAGCTCCCGGGGGCAGTACACTGAAGCTTTCTTT; CDR3 protein: CASSSRGQYTEAFF
clone size: -; D gene: -; V gene: TRBV19; J gene: TRBJ1-2; CDR3 DNA: TGTGCCAGTAGTATAGGATCAGGAAGTGGTGGCTACACCTTC; CDR3 protein: CASSIGSGSGGYTF
clone size: -; D gene: -; V gene: TRBV29-1; J gene: TRBJ2-1; CDR3 DNA: TGCAGCGTTGAAGTAGCCAACCAACACAATGAGCAGTTCTTC; CDR3 protein: CSVEVANQHNEQFF
clone size: -; D gene: -; V gene: TRBV6-2/TRBV6-3; J gene: TRBJ2-3; CDR3 DNA: TGTGCCAGCAGTCAAGGCCTCAATTTGAATACGCAGTATTTT; CDR3 protein: CASSQGLNLNTQYF
clone size: -; D gene: TRBD2; V gene: TRBV20-1; J gene: TRBJ2-7; CDR3 DNA: TGCAGTGCTTTTGCGAGCGGGAGTTACGAGCAGTACTTC; CDR3 protein: CSAFASGSYEQYF
clone size: -; D gene: TRBD2; V gene: TRBV12-3/TRBV12-4; J gene: TRBJ2-7; CDR3 DNA: TGTGCCAGCAGTTTCGTCGGGACTAGCGCCTACGAGCAGTACTTC; CDR3 protein: CASSFVGTSAYEQYF
clone size: -; D gene: -; V gene: TRBV5-1; J gene: TRBJ2-1; CDR3 DNA: TGCGCCAGCAGCTTGGTCCATGCGGTGGACAATGAGCAGTTCTTC; CDR3 protein: CASSLVHAVDNEQFF
clone size: -; D gene: TRBD1; V gene: TRBV24-1; J gene: TRBJ2-3; CDR3 DNA: TGTGTCACCAGTGACCCGGGACAGAACACAGATACGCAGTATTTT; CDR3 protein: CVTSDPGQNTDTQYF
clone size: -; D gene: -; V gene: TRBV2; J gene: TRBJ1-2; CDR3 DNA: TGTGCCAGCAGTAAAGACGAAACTAACTATGGCTACACCTTC; CDR3 protein: CASSKDETNYGYTF
clone size: once; D gene: -; V gene: TRBV7-7; J gene: TRBJ1-5; CDR3 DNA: TGTGCCAGCTGCCGGCAGGGCCCCCAGCCCCAGCATTTT; CDR3 protein: CASCRQGPQPQHF
clone size: few; D gene: -; V gene: TRBV20-1; J gene: TRBJ2-7; CDR3 DNA: TGCAGTGCGGAGCCCACCTTAGCCCCTCGAGGAGAGTTTAGCGAGCAGTACTTC; CDR3 protein: CSAEPTLAPRGEFSEQYF
clone size: few; D gene: -; V gene: TRBV12-3/TRBV12-4; J gene: TRBJ1-1; CDR3 DNA: TGTGCCAGCAGCCTATTTCAGGTTCACACTGAAGCTTTCTTT; CDR3 protein: CASSLFQVHTEAFF
clone size: -; D gene: -; V gene: TRBV28; J gene: TRBJ2-3; CDR3 DNA: TGTGCCAGCCGGGATTTCGGAAATACGCAGTATTTT; CDR3 protein: CASRDFGNTQYF
clone size: few; D gene: -; V gene: TRBV2; J gene: TRBJ2-7; CDR3 DNA: TGTGCCAGCACTATTAGCGGTAGCTCCTACGAGCAGTACTTC; CDR3 protein: CASTISGSSYEQYF
clone size: few; D gene: -; V gene: TRBV24-1; J gene: TRBJ2-2; CDR3 DNA: TGTGCCACCAGTGATTTAGTGGGGCCGGCCGGGACCGGGGAGCTGTTTTTT; CDR3 protein: CATSDLVGPAGTGELFF
clone size: -; D gene: -; V gene: TRBV12-3/TRBV12-4; J gene: TRBJ2-1; CDR3 DNA: TGTGCCAGCAGTTTTATGCCGAGAGGAGGGAATGAGCAGTTCTTC; CDR3 protein: CASSFMPRGGNEQFF
clone size: -; D gene: -; V gene: TRBV29-1; J gene: TRBJ2-5; CDR3 DNA: TGCAGCGCTCCAATATGGGGATACCAAGAGACCCAGTACTTC; CDR3 protein: CSAPIWGYQETQYF
clone size: -; D gene: -; V gene: TRBV29-1; J gene: TRBJ1-2; CDR3 DNA: TGCAGCGTACTAGGGGTTTCCTATGGCTACACCTTC; CDR3 protein: CSVLGVSYGYTF
clone size: once; D gene: -; V gene: TRBV20-1; J gene: TRBJ2-3; CDR3 DNA: TGCAGTGCCGGCCCCCGGGGGAACGACCTATACACAGATACGCAGTATTTT; CDR3 protein: CSAGPRGNDLYTDTQYF
clone size: -; D gene: TRBD2; V gene: TRBV15; J gene: TRBJ2-7; CDR3 DNA: TGTGCCACCAGCAGAGCCCGGAGCGGGACCACCTCCTACGAGCAGTACTTC; CDR3 protein: CATSRARSGTTSYEQYF
clone size: -; D gene: TRBD1; V gene: TRBV6-1; J gene: TRBJ2-5; CDR3 DNA: TGTGCCAGCAGTGCGGGACAGCCCCAAGAGACCCAGTACTTC; CDR3 protein: CASSAGQPQETQYF
clone size: once; D gene: -; V gene: TRBV4-2; J gene: TRBJ2-1; CDR3 DNA: TGTGTCAGCAGCCAAGGAAGAACAAGCTATGAGCAGTTCTTC; CDR3 protein: CVSSQGRTSYEQFF
clone size: -; D gene: -; V gene: TRBV21-1; J gene: TRBJ1-2; CDR3 DNA: TGTGCCAGCAGCAAAAGGACAGGGAACTATGGCTACACCTTC; CDR3 protein: CASSKRTGNYGYTF
clone size: -; D gene: TRBD1; V gene: TRBV6-6; J gene: TRBJ1-2; CDR3 DNA: TGTGCCAGCAGTCCCCTCGTGACAGGGGATCCCCTTTATGGCTACACCTTC; CDR3 protein: CASSPLVTGDPLYGYTF
clone size: -; D gene: -; V gene: TRBV4-1; J gene: TRBJ1-4; CDR3 DNA: TGCGCCAGCAGCCCCTTCGAACAGGGAAGTACTGAAAAACTGTTTTTT; CDR3 protein: CASSPFEQGSTEKLFF